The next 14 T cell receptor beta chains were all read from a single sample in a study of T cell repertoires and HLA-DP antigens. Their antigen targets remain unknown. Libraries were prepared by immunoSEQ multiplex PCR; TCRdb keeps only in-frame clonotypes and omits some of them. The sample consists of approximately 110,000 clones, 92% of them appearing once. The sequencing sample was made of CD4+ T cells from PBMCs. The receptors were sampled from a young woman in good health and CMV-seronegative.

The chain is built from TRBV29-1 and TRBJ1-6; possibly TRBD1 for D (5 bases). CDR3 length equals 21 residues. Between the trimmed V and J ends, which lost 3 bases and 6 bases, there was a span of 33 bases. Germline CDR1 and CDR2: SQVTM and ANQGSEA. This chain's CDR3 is CSVEFWWSAPSPRDGNSPLHF. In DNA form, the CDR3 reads TGCAGCGTTGAGTTTTGGTGGTCTGCCCCTTCCCCGCGGGACGGTAATTCACCCCTCCACTTT.

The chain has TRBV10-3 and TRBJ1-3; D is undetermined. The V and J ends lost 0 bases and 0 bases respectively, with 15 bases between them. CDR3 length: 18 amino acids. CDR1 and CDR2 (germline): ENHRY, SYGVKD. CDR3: CAISESIWKRNSGNTIYF. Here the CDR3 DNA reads TGTGCCATCAGTGAGTCGATTTGGAAGAGAAACTCTGGAAACACCATATATTTT.

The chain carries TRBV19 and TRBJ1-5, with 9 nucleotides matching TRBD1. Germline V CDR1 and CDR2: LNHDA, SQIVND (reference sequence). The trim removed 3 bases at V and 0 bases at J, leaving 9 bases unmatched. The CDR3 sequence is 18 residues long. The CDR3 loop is CASSILRTGAYSNQPQHF. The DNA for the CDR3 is TGTGCCAGTAGTATCTTGAGGACAGGGGCTTATAGCAATCAGCCCCAGCATTTT.

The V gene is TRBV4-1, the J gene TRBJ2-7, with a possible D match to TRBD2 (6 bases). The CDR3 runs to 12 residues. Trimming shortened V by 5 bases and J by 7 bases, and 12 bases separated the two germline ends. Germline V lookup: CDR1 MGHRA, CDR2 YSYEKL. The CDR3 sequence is CASSFFGGEQYF. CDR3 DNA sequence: TGCGCCAGCAGCTTTTTTGGGGGGGAGCAGTACTTC.

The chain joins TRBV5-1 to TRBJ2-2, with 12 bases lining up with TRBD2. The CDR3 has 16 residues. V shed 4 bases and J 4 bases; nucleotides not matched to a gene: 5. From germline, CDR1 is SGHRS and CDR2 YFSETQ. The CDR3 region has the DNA TGCGCCAGCAGCCCGACTAGCGGGAGTATCACCGGGGAGCTGTTTTTT. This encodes CASSPTSGSITGELFF.

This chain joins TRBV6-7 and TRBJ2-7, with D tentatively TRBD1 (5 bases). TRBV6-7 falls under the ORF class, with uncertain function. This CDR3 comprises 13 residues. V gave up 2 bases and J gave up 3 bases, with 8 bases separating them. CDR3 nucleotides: TGTGCCAGCAGTTACCAGACAGACTACGAGCAGTACTTC. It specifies CASSYQTDYEQYF.

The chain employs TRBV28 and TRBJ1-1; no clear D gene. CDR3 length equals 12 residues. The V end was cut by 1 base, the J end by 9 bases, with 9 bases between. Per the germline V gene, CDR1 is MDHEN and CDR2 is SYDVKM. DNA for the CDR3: TGTGCCAGCAGTTTATACACACGGCAAGCTTTCTTT. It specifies CASSLYTRQAFF.

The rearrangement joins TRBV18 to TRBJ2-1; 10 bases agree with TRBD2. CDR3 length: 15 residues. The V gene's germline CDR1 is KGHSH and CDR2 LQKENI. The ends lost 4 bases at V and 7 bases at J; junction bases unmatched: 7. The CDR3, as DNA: TGTGCCAGCTCACGACGGACTAGCGGAACTAATGAGCAGTTCTTC. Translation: CASSRRTSGTNEQFF.

The CDR3 sequence is CASSEVEGGGTDTQYF. CDR3 coding DNA: TGTGCCAGCAGTGAGGTCGAGGGGGGCGGCACAGATACGCAGTATTTT. The rearrangement joins TRBV6-1 to TRBJ2-3; D possibly matches TRBD1 or TRBD2 (6 bases each). The CDR3 runs to 16 residues. Looked up from germline, CDR1 is MNHNS and CDR2 is SASEGT. V was cut by 3 bases and J by 1 base, with 14 bases left in between.

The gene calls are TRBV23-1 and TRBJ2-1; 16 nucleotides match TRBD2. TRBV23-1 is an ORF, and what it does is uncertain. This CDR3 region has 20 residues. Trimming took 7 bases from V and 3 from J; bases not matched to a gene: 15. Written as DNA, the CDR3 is TGCGCCAGCACCCCCCACCCCGGGACTAGCGGGGGGGCTTTCTACAATGAGCAGTTCTTC. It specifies CASTPHPGTSGGAFYNEQFF.

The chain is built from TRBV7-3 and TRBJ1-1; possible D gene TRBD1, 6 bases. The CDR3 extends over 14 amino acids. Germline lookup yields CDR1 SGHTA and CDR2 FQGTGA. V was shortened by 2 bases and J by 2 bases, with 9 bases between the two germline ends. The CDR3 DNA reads TGTGCCAGCAGCTTAGGGGGCCATAACACTGAAGCTTTCTTT. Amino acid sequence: CASSLGGHNTEAFF.

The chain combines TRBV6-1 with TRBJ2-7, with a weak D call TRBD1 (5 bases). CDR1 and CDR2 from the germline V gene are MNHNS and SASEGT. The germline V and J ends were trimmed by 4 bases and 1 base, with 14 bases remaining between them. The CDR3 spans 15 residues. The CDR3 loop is CASSVITRTSYEQYF. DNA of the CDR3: TGTGCCAGCAGTGTTATAACCCGGACATCCTACGAGCAGTACTTC.

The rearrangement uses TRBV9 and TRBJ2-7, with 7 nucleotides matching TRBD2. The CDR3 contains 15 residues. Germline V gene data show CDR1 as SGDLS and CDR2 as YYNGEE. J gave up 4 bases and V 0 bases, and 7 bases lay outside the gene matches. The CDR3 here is CASSVEVGGSYEQYF. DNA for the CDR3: TGTGCCAGCAGCGTAGAGGTCGGCGGGAGTTACGAGCAGTACTTC.

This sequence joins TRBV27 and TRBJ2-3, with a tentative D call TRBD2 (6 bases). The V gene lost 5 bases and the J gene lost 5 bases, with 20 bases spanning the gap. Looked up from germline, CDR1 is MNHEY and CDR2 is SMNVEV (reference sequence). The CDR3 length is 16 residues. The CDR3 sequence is CASSPMRRGILDTQYF. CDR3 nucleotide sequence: TGTGCCAGCAGTCCCATGCGACGGGGGATTTTAGATACGCAGTATTTT.